The clone carrying this T cell receptor (beta chain) was seen many times. Its antigen remains unknown. This record belongs to a study of human T cells and chemical hapten exposure. Study findings and constraints: A positive correlation with patch test score was shown by PT1 expanded TCR counts.

Time point described: pre-sensitization, week 0. The treatment: therapeutic diphenylcyclopropenone sensitization with weekly scalp DPC. The authors extracted total RNA from unfractionated whole blood. Drawing of blood took place ahead of applying each patch test. Germline CDR1 is MNHNY and CDR2 is SVGAGI (reference sequence). V dropped 4 bases and J dropped 2 bases, with 9 bases sitting between them. The CDR3 covers 14 residues. TCRdb reprocessed the RACE reads with MiXCR, giving one entry per CDR3 protein. Of 35,000 to 40,000 distinct CDR3 sequences in the sample, 9% to 15% are singletons; the top ten hold roughly 1.9%.

The rearrangement links TRBV6-6 to TRBJ1-5; TRBD1 might be the D (6 bases). Sequenced here: whole blood, sampled in connection with sensitization to the hapten diphenylcyclopropenone (DPC). The receptor's source is a woman between 40 and 50 years old with alopecia areata. Some clones in this sample may be carry-over from other donors' samples. The CDR3 protein is CASSSRQGNQPQHF. In DNA, the CDR3 is TGTGCCAGCAGTTCCCGACAGGGCAATCAGCCCCAGCATTTT.